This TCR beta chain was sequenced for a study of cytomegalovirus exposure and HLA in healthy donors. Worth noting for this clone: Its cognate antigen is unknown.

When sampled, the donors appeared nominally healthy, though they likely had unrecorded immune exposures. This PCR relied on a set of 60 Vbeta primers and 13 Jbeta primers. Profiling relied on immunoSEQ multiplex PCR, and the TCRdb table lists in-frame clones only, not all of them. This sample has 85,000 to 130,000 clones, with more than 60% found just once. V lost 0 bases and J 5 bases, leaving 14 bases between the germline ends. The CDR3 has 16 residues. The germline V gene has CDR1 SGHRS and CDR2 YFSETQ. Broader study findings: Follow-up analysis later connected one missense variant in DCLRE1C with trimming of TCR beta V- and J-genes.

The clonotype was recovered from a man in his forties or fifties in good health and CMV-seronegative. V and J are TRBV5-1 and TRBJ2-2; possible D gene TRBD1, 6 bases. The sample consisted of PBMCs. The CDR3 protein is CASSLDGGVRTGELFF. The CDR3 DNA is TGCGCCAGCAGCTTGGATGGGGGCGTGCGGACCGGGGAGCTGTTTTTT. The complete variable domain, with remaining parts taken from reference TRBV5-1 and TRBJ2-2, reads KAGVTQTPRYLIKTRGQQVTLSCSPISGHRSVSWYQQTPGQGLQFLFEYFSETQRNKGNFPGRFSGRQFSNSRSEMNVSTLELGDSALYLCASSLDGGVRTGELFFGEGSRLTVL.